The 9 T cell receptor beta chains listed next were all sequenced from one sample in a study of Ad26.COV2.S vaccination and SARS-CoV-2 variants. Produced via immunoSEQ multiplex PCR; TCRdb's table is partial and in-frame only. Here the sample spans some 290,000 clones, around 83% being singletons. Treatment in this sample: around 19 received Ad26.COV2.S at low or high dose, single or two shots; about 5 received placebo; per-sample allocation not given. Day 63 following the first vaccine or placebo injection was when the samples were taken. Sequenced here: peripheral blood, sampled in a trial of Ad26.COV2.S vaccine versus placebo. Receptors originate from a person between 18 and 59 years old who received the Ad26.COV2.S COVID-19 vaccine or a placebo.

J is TRBJ1-2 and V is TRBV4-1; no reliable D call. The CDR3 is 15 amino acids. Between the trimmed V and J ends, which lost 4 bases and 6 bases, there was a span of 18 bases. Germline values: CDR1 MGHRA, CDR2 YSYEKL. The CDR3 reads CASSRSQTLGDGYTF. The CDR3 region has the DNA TGCGCCAGCAGCCGCTCCCAGACCCTTGGGGATGGCTACACCTTC.

There are a few counts of this clone. The chain couples TRBV4-2 to TRBJ1-6; D gene ambiguous. The CDR3 loop spans 17 amino acids. CDR1 is LGHNA, CDR2 YNFKEQ, per germline. Between the trimmed V and J ends, which lost 0 bases and 2 bases, there was a span of 11 bases. Here the CDR3 DNA reads TGTGCCAGCAGCCAAGAGCCAAGTGGGACCTATAATTCACCCCTCCACTTT. It specifies CASSQEPSGTYNSPLHF.

This clone was counted between two and nine times. The rearrangement joins TRBV11-1 to TRBJ2-2; D call uncertain. Trimming took off 1 base at V and 6 bases at J, with 9 bases between the two ends. The CDR3 is 14 amino acids. CDR1 is SGHAT, CDR2 FQDESV, per germline (reference sequence). The DNA for the CDR3 is TGTGCCAGCAGCTTAGGACCCCTCCCCGGGGAGCTGTTTTTT. Residues: CASSLGPLPGELFF.

This clone was seen more than once but under ten times. The rearrangement uses TRBV4-3 and TRBJ2-2; 11 positions agree with TRBD2. The trim removed 0 bases at V and 5 bases at J, leaving 8 bases unmatched. The CDR3 extends over 18 amino acids. Germline lookup yields CDR1 LGHNA and CDR2 YSLEER. The CDR3: CASSQDIAGGPLTGELFF. The CDR3 DNA reads as TGCGCCAGCAGCCAAGATATAGCGGGGGGGCCGTTGACCGGGGAGCTGTTTTTT.

The chain uses TRBV3-1 (or the pseudogene TRBV3-2) and TRBJ2-1; unclear D gene. Deletions cut 2 bases from V and 6 bases from J, with 2 bases between. CDR1 is LGHDT, CDR2 YNNKEL, per germline (reference sequence). The CDR3 sequence is 11 residues long. CDR3 nucleotides: TGTGCCAGCAGCCAAACCAATGAGCAGTTCTTC. It specifies CASSQTNEQFF.

This chain links TRBV5-1 with TRBJ2-1; a possible D gene is TRBD1 (5 bases). The CDR3 contains 16 residues. Trimming shortened V by 4 bases and J by 2 bases, and 16 bases separated the two germline ends. Germline values: CDR1 SGHRS, CDR2 YFSETQ. The CDR3: CASSHTTGVPYNEQFF. The CDR3 bases are TGCGCCAGCAGCCATACAACAGGAGTTCCCTACAATGAGCAGTTCTTC.

The chain combines TRBV7-3 with TRBJ2-5; D ambiguous. V was trimmed by 5 bases and J by 5 bases, leaving 12 bases between them. The CDR3 is 13 amino acids. Germline values: CDR1 SGHTA, CDR2 FQGTGA. The CDR3 protein is CASSPLGMETQYF. CDR3 sequence (DNA): TGTGCCAGCAGCCCGCTTGGGATGGAGACCCAGTACTTC.

This clone has more than one count but fewer than ten. The chain employs TRBV19 and TRBJ1-3, with D hard to call. CDR3 length: 16 residues. V was shortened by 5 bases and J by 0 bases, with 14 bases between the two germline ends. The V gene's germline CDR1 is LNHDA and CDR2 SQIVND (reference sequence). CDR3: CASSFTDGRSGNTIYF. CDR3 nucleotide sequence: TGTGCCAGTAGTTTTACGGACGGCCGCTCTGGAAACACCATATATTTT.

The chain recombines TRBV18 with TRBJ1-3, with a possible D match to TRBD1 (6 bases). CDR1 KGHSH and CDR2 LQKENI come from the germline V gene. The CDR3 sequence is 16 residues long. V lost 3 bases to trimming and J lost 1 base, with 13 bases between them. The CDR3 DNA sequence: TGTGCCAGCTCACCGTCTACAGGGCTGTCTGGAAACACCATATATTTT. It yields the protein CASSPSTGLSGNTIYF.